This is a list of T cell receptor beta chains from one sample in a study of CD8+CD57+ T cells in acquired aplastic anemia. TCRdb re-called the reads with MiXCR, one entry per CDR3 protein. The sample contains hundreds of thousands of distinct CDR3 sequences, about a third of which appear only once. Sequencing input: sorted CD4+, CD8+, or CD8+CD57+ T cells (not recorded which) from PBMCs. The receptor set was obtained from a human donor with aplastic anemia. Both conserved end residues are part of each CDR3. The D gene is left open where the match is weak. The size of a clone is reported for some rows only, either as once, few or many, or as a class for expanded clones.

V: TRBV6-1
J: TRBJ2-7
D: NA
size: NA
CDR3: CASSQVTGLNSYEQYF
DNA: TGTGCCAGCAGCCAGGTTACAGGCCTAAACTCCTACGAGCAGTACTTC

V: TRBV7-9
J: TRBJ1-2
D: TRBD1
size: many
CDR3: CASSGWGDRAGNGYTF
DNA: TGTGCCAGCAGCGGATGGGGGGACAGGGCCGGTAATGGCTACACCTTC

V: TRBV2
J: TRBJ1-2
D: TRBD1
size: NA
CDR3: CASRDRGFGYGYTF
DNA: TGTGCCAGCCGGGACAGGGGGTTTGGCTATGGCTACACCTTC

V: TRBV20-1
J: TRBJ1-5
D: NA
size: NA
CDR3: CSARRLAGSNQPQHF
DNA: TGCAGTGCTAGGAGACTAGCGGGGTCCAATCAGCCCCAGCATTTT

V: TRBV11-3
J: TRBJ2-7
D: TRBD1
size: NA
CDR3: CASSTRGQASYEQYF
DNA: TGTGCCAGCAGCACGCGGGGACAGGCATCCTACGAGCAGTACTTC

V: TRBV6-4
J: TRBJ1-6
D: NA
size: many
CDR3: CASSDSGGAGSPLHF
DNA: TGTGCCAGCAGTGACTCTGGGGGCGCCGGTTCACCCCTCCACTTT

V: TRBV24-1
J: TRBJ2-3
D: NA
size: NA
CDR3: CATSDPGIDTQYF
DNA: TGTGCCACCAGTGATCCAGGGATCGATACGCAGTATTTT

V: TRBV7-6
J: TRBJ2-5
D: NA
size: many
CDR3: CASMREETQYF
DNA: TGTGCCAGCATGAGGGAAGAGACCCAGTACTTC

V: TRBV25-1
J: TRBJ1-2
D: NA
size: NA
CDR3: CTSSYQGYGYTF
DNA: TGTACCAGCAGTTATCAGGGATATGGCTACACCTTC

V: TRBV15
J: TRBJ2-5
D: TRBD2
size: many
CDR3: CATSFAGEGTQYF
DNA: TGTGCCACCAGCTTTGCGGGAGAAGGGACCCAGTACTTC

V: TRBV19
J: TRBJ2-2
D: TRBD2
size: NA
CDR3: CASKGLAIPGELFF
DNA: TGTGCCAGTAAGGGACTAGCGATCCCCGGGGAGCTGTTTTTT

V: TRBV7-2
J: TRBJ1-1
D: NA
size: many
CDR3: CASSWAGDGTEAFF
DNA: TGTGCCAGCAGCTGGGCAGGGGACGGCACTGAAGCTTTCTTT

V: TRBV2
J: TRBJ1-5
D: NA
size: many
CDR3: CASSFGLTRLYQPQHF
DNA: TGTGCCAGCAGCTTTGGACTTACCAGACTTTATCAGCCCCAGCATTTT

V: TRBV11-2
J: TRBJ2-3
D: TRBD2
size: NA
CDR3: CASSARLAGGSTDTQYF
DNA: TGTGCCAGCAGCGCGCGACTAGCGGGGGGAAGCACAGATACGCAGTATTTT

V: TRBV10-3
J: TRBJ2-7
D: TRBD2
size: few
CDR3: CASSQGSGGTYEQYF
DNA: TGTGCCAGCAGCCAGGGCTCGGGGGGGACCTACGAGCAGTACTTC

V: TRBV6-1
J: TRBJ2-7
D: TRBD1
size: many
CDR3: CASSPGQGYHEQYF
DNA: TGTGCCAGCAGTCCGGGACAGGGGTACCACGAGCAGTACTTC

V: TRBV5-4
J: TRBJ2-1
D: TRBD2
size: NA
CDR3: CASSLAFSSGGPNNEQFF
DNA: TGTGCCAGCAGCTTGGCGTTCTCTAGCGGGGGACCTAACAATGAGCAGTTCTTC

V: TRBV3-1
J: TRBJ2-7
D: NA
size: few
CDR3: CASSQDEGGYEQYF
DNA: TGTGCCAGCAGCCAAGATGAGGGTGGGTACGAGCAGTACTTC

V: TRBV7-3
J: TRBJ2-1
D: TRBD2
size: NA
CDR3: CASSLRGGEKKFF
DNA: TGTGCCAGCAGCTTACGGGGGGGCGAAAAGAAGTTCTTC

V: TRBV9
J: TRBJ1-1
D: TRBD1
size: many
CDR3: CASSPGTGGENPEAFF
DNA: TGTGCCAGCAGCCCTGGGACAGGGGGCGAGAACCCTGAAGCTTTCTTT

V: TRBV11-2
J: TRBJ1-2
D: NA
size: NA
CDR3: CASSFQGKGGYTF
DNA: TGTGCCAGCAGCTTCCAGGGCAAAGGAGGCTACACCTTC

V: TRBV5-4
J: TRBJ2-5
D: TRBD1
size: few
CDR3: CASSVGTDPGQTQYF
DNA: TGTGCCAGCAGCGTGGGGACAGACCCTGGGCAGACCCAGTACTTC

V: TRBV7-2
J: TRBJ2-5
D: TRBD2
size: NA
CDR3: CASSSILLAGRETQYF
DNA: TGTGCCAGCAGCTCGATTCTATTAGCGGGACGAGAGACCCAGTACTTC

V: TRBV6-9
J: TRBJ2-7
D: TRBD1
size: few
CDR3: CASSYSGQTYEQYF
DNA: TGTGCCAGCAGTTATTCGGGACAGACCTACGAGCAGTACTTC

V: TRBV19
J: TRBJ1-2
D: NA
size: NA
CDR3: CASSIDIGGDYGYTF
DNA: TGTGCCAGTAGTATAGATATCGGGGGCGACTATGGCTACACCTTC

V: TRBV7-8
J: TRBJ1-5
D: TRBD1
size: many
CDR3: CASSPATGRGQPQHF
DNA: TGTGCCAGCAGCCCCGCGACAGGGAGGGGTCAGCCCCAGCATTTT

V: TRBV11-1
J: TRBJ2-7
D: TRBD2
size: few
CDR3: CASSLAGLANFSYEQYF
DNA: TGTGCCAGCAGCTTAGCGGGACTAGCGAATTTCTCCTACGAGCAGTACTTC

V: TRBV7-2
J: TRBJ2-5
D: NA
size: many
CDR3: CASSPLGETQYF
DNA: TGTGCCAGCAGCCCATTGGGGGAGACCCAGTACTTC

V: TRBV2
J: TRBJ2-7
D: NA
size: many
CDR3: CASSSQGGLLSHEQYF
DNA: TGTGCCAGCAGTTCTCAAGGTGGGTTGCTGAGCCACGAGCAGTACTTC

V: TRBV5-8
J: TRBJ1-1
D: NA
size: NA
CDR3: CASPTGALNAEAFF
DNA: TGTGCCAGCCCAACGGGGGCATTGAACGCTGAAGCTTTCTTT

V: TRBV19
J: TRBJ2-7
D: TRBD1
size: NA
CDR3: CASRKGTGINEQYF
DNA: TGTGCCAGTAGAAAAGGGACAGGGATCAACGAGCAGTACTTC

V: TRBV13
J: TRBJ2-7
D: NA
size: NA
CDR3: CASSLSGDLVYEQYF
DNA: TGTGCCAGCAGCTTGTCAGGCGACCTAGTCTACGAGCAGTACTTC

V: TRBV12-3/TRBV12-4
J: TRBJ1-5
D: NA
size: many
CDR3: CASSWTNQPQHF
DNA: TGTGCCAGCAGTTGGACAAACCAGCCCCAGCATTTT

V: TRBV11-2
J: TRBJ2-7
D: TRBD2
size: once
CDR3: CASSSVAGNYEQYF
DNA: TGTGCCAGCAGCTCAGTAGCGGGGAATTACGAGCAGTACTTC

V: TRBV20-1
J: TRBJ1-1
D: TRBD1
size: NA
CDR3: CSARMEGAITEAFF
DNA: TGCAGTGCTAGAATGGAGGGGGCAATCACCGAAGCTTTCTTT

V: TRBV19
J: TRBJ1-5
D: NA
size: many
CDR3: CASSRRFVGNQPQHF
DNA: TGTGCCAGTAGCCGGCGGTTCGTCGGCAATCAGCCCCAGCATTTT

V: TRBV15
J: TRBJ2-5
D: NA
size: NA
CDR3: CATSRDSFQETQYF
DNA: TGTGCCACCAGCAGAGATTCGTTCCAAGAGACCCAGTACTTC

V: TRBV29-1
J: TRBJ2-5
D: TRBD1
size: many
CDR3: CSVAGQGVTLETQYF
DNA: TGCAGCGTAGCGGGACAGGGGGTAACACTAGAGACCCAGTACTTC

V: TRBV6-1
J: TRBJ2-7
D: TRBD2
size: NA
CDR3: CASSPPSGLSYEQYF
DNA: TGTGCCAGCAGTCCCCCTAGCGGGCTCTCCTACGAGCAGTACTTC

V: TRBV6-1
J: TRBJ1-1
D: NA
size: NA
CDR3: CASSATRALNTEAFF
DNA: TGTGCCAGCAGTGCCACAAGGGCCCTGAACACTGAAGCTTTCTTT

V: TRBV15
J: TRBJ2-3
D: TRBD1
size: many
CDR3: CATSTRQGSDTQYF
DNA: TGTGCCACCAGCACGCGACAGGGCTCAGATACGCAGTATTTT

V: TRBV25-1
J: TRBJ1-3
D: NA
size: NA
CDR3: CASSLLGGRLSGNTIYF
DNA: TGTGCCAGCAGCCTGTTGGGGGGTCGCCTCTCTGGAAACACCATATATTTT

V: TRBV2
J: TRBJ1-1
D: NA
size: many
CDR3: CASSLREGTEAFF
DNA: TGTGCCAGCAGCCTCAGGGAGGGCACTGAAGCTTTCTTT

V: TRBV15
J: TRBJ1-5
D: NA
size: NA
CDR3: CATSRDWRDSNQPQHF
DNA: TGTGCCACCAGTAGAGATTGGAGGGACAGCAATCAGCCCCAGCATTTT

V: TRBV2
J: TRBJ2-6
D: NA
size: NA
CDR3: CASREKAGANVLTF
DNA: TGTGCCAGCAGAGAAAAGGCTGGGGCCAACGTCCTGACTTTC